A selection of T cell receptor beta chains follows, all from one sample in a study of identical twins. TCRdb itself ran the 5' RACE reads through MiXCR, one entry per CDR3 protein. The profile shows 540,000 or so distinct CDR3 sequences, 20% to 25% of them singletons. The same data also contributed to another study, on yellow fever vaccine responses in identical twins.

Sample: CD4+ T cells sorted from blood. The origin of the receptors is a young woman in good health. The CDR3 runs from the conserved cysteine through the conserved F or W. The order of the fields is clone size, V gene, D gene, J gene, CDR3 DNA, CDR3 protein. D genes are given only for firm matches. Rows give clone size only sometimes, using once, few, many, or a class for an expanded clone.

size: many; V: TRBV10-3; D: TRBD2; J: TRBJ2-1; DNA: TGTGCCATCAGTGAGTCAGCGGGGGGGCCGTATGAGCAGTTCTTC; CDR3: CAISESAGGPYEQFF
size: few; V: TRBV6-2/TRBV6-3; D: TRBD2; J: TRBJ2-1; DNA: TGTGCCAGCAGTGCCCTCCGACTAGCGGGATCAGGTAATGAGCAGTTCTTC; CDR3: CASSALRLAGSGNEQFF
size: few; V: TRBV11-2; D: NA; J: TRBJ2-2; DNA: TGTGCCAGCAGCTTAGACATTATCACCGGGGAGCTGTTTTTT; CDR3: CASSLDIITGELFF
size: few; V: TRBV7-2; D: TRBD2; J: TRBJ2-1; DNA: TGTGCCAGCAGGCGGACTAGCGGGATCCTTAATGAGCAGTTCTTC; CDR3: CASRRTSGILNEQFF
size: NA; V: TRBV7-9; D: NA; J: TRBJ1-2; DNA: TGTGCCAGCAGCTTAGATCGAACGCCGTGGGATGGCTACACCTTC; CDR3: CASSLDRTPWDGYTF
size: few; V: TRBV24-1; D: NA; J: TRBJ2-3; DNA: TGTGCCACCAGTGATATACCACAGGGTAATACGCAGTATTTT; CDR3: CATSDIPQGNTQYF
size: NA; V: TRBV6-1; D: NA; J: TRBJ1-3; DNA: TGTGCCAGCAGTAGTCAGGGTCTCTCTGGAAACACCATATATTTT; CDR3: CASSSQGLSGNTIYF
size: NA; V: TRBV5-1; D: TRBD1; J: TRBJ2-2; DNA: TGCGCCAGCAGCCCGACAGGGGCCTCGAACACCGGGGAGCTGTTTTTT; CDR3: CASSPTGASNTGELFF
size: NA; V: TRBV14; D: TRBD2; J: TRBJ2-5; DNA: TGTGCCAGCAGCCAAGGCGGGAGGGCCGCAGAGACCCAGTACTTC; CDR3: CASSQGGRAAETQYF
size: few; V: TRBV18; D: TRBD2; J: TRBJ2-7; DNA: TGTGCCAGCTCACCACCGGCGGGAGGGGGTAACGAGCAGTACTTC; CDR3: CASSPPAGGGNEQYF
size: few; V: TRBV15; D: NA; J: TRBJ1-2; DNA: TGTGCCACCAGCAGAGTAGGACAGTACTATGGCTACACCTTC; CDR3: CATSRVGQYYGYTF
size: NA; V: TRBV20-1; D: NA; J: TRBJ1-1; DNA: TGCAGTGCTAGAGGGGGCACGCACGTGAACACTGAAGCTTTCTTT; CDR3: CSARGGTHVNTEAFF
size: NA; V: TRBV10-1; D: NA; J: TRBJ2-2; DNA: TGCGCCAGCAGTGATGTCGGGTTCACCGGGGAGCTGTTTTTT; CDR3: CASSDVGFTGELFF
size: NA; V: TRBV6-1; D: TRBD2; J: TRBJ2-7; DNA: TGTGCCAGCAGAGCACATACCGGGACTAGCGGAGGCGAGCAGTACTTC; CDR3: CASRAHTGTSGGEQYF
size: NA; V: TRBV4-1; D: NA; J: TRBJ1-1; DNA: TGCGCCAGCAGCTCCCCGTCGGGGGGGGAACCTGAAGCTTTCTTT; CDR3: CASSSPSGGEPEAFF
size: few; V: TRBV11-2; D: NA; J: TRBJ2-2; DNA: TGTGCCAGCAGTTACGGGGTCAGAAGCACCGGGGAGCTGTTTTTT; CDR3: CASSYGVRSTGELFF
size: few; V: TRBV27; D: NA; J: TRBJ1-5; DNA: TGTGCCAGCAGTTCCCTCGGGGCAGGGATCAACCCCCAGCATTTT; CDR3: CASSSLGAGINPQHF
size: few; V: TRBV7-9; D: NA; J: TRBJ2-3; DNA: TGTGCCAGCAGCTTCCGACTAGTTGCAGATACGCAGTATTTT; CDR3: CASSFRLVADTQYF
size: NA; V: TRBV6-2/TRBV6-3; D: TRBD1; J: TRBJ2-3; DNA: TGTGCCAGCAGTTTTGGACAGGCGCATTACGATACGCAGTATTTT; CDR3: CASSFGQAHYDTQYF
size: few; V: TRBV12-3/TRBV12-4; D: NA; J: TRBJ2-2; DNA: TGTGCCAGCAGTCGCATCATGGGCTTAGCGAACACCGGGGAGCTGTTTTTT; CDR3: CASSRIMGLANTGELFF
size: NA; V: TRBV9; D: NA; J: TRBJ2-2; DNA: TGTGCCAGCAGCCCCCCCCGAAACCTAGCTCGGGACACCGGGGAGCTGTTTTTT; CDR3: CASSPPRNLARDTGELFF
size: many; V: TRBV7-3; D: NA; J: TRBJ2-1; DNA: TGTGCCAGCAGCCCTATAGCGGAGCGCTACAATGAGCAGTTCTTC; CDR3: CASSPIAERYNEQFF
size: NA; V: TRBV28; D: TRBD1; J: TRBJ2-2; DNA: TGTGCCAGCGGATCACCCCGGGGACAGGGGGTATCCGGGGAGCTGTTTTTT; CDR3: CASGSPRGQGVSGELFF
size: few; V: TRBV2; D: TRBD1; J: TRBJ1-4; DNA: TGTGCCAGCATGCGCGACAGGGCTACTAATGAAAAACTGTTTTTT; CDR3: CASMRDRATNEKLFF
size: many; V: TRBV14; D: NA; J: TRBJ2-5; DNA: TGTGCCAGCAGCCAAGATTCTCTGATTCTACACTTC; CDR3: CASSQDSLILHF
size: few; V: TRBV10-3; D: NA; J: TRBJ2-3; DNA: TGTGCCATCAGTGCTGGGGGATCGTTGGCAGATACGCAGTATTTT; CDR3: CAISAGGSLADTQYF
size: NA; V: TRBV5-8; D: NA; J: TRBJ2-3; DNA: TGTGCCAGCAGCTTGTGGGGGGCGGGCAGCACAGATACGCAGTATTTT; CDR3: CASSLWGAGSTDTQYF
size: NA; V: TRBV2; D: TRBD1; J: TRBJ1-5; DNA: TGTGCCAGCAGTACAGGGGGTAGGCAGCCCCAGCATTTT; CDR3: CASSTGGRQPQHF
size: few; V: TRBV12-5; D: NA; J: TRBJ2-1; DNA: TGTGCTAGTGGTCCCGGCACTATTCGTTACAATGAGCAGTTCTTC; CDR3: CASGPGTIRYNEQFF
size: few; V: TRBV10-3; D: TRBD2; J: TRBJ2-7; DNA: TGTGCCATCCAGGAGCGGGACCTTTCCTACGAGCAGTACTTC; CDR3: CAIQERDLSYEQYF
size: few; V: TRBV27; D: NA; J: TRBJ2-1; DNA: TGTGCCAGCAGTTTCTGGTTAGGACTCAGAGGTGAGCAGTTCTTC; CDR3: CASSFWLGLRGEQFF
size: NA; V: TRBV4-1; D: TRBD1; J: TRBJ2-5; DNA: TGCGCCAGCAGTCCAGGGGACAGCCCGGTGGTAGAGACCCAGTACTTC; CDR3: CASSPGDSPVVETQYF
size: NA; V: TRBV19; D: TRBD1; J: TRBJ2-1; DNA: TGTGCCACTCCAACGGGACAGAGGAATGAGCAGTTCTTC; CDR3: CATPTGQRNEQFF
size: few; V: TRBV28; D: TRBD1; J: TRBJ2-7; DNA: TGTGCCAGCCGGACAGGGATCAACGAGCAGTACTTC; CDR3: CASRTGINEQYF
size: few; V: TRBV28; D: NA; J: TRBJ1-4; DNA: TGTGCCAGCAGTGGAGACTGGAGTGAAAAACTGTTTTTT; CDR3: CASSGDWSEKLFF
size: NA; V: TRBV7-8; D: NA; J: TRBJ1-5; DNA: TGTGCCAGCAGCCCAGACTCCCTGAATCAGCCCCAGCATTTT; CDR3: CASSPDSLNQPQHF
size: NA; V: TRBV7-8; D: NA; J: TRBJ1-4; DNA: TGTGCCAGCAGCTTAGGCCACCAGGGGAAAAAACTGTTTTTT; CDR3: CASSLGHQGKKLFF
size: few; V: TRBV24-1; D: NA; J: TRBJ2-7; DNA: TGTGCCACCAGTGATTCCGGAGGGGCAGACGAGCAGTACTTC; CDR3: CATSDSGGADEQYF
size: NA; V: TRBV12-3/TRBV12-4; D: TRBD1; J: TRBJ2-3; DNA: TGTGCCAGCAGGAGGGACAGGACCACAGATACGCAGTATTTT; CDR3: CASRRDRTTDTQYF
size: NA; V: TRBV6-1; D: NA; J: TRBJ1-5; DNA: TGTGCCAGCAGAGCCACGGCTTACGGCTATCAGCCCCAGCATTTT; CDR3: CASRATAYGYQPQHF
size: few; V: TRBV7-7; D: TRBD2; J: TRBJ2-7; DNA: TGTTCTCAGACCCCCCGGGACTACGGATTTTACGAGCAGTACTTC; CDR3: CSQTPRDYGFYEQYF
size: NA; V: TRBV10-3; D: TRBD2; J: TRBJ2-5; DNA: TGTGCCATCAGTGATCCCACGGAGCGGGAGGGTTTGAAACTACAAGAGACCCAGTACTTC; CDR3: CAISDPTEREGLKLQETQYF
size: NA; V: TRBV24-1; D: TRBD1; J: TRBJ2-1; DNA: TGTGCCACCAGTCGACAGGGCAATGAGCAGTTCTTC; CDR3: CATSRQGNEQFF
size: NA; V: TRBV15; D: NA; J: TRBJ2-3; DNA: TGTGCCACCAGCAGAGCAGAACTAGTTTCGTTTGATACGCAGTATTTT; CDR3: CATSRAELVSFDTQYF
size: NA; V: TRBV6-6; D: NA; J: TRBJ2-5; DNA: TGTGCCAGCAGGCCGCGTGGAGAGACCCAGTACTTC; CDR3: CASRPRGETQYF
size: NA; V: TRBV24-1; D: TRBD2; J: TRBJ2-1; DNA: TGTGCCACCAGTGAAGCGGGAGAACCCAATGAGCAGTTCTTC; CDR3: CATSEAGEPNEQFF
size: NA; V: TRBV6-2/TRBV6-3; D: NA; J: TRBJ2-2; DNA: TGTGCCAGCACCCCTTGGTCCGGGGAGCTGTTTTTT; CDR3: CASTPWSGELFF
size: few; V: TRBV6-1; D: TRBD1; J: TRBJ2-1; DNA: TGTGCCAGCAGCCCTGGGACAGGGCGATATGAGCAGTTCTTC; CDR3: CASSPGTGRYEQFF
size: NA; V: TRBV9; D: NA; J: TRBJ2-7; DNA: TGTGCCAGCAGCGCTGGCCCAGGACTAATGACTTACGAGCAGTACTTC; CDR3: CASSAGPGLMTYEQYF
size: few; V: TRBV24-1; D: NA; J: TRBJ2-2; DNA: TGTGCCACCAGTGATTTGCAGGGAATGTGGACCGGGGAGCTGTTTTTT; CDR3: CATSDLQGMWTGELFF
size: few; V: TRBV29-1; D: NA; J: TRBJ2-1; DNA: TGCAGCGTTGAAGCGGTTCTCTACAATGAGCAGTTCTTC; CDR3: CSVEAVLYNEQFF
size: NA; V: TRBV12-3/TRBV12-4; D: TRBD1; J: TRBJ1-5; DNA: TGTGCCAGCAGTTCGGGACAGCTAAACCCTCAGCCCCAGCATTTT; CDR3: CASSSGQLNPQPQHF
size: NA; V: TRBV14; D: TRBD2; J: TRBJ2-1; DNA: TGTGCCAGCAGCCCTTCTAGCGGGGTGTTCAATGAGCAGTTCTTC; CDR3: CASSPSSGVFNEQFF
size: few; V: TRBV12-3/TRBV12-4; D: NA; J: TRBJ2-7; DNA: TGTGCCAGCAGTTCCCGCAGGGTGGAGCAGTACTTC; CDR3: CASSSRRVEQYF
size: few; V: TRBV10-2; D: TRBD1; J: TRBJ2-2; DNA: TGCGCCAGCAGAGATCTCCAGGGGACAGGGACCGGGGAGCTGTTTTTT; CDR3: CASRDLQGTGTGELFF
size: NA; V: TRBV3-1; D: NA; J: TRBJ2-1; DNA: TGTGCCAGCAGCCGACCACTAGTAAGCTCCTACAATGAGCAGTTCTTC; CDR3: CASSRPLVSSYNEQFF
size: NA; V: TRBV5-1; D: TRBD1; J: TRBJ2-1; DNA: TGCGCCAGCAGCTGGATGGGGGTACAGGGGATCTCCTACAATGAGCAGTTCTTC; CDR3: CASSWMGVQGISYNEQFF
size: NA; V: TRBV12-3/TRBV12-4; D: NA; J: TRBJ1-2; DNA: TGTGCCAGCAGTTTACCCGACAAAGGCTATGGCTACACCTTC; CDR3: CASSLPDKGYGYTF
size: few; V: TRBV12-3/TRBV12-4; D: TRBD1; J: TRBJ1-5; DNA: TGTGCCAGCGGGACAGGGGGCAATCAGCCCCAGCATTTT; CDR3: CASGTGGNQPQHF